One sample yielded the 18 T cell receptor beta chains listed below, sequenced in a study of blood T cell repertoires in COVID-19. TCRdb's table, derived via immunoSEQ multiplex PCR, lists solely in-frame clones and lacks some. This repertoire shows 180,000 or so clones, about 85% found once; its top ten account for more than 12%. What was sequenced was peripheral blood. These receptors all come from a woman between 65 and 79 years old with COVID-19, enrolled during active disease.

The chain joins TRBV11-2 to TRBJ2-3, with D uncertain. Germline values: CDR1 SGHAT, CDR2 FQNNGV. Trimming took 2 bases from V and 10 from J, leaving 13 bases between them. The CDR3 length is 13 residues. CDR3 residues: CASSLNPEVAQYF. The CDR3 DNA is TGTGCCAGCAGCTTAAATCCCGAGGTCGCGCAGTATTTT.

The rearrangement links TRBV4-2 to TRBJ1-1; possibly TRBD1 for D (6 bases). The CDR3 runs to 14 residues. Germline V CDR1 and CDR2: LGHNA, YNFKEQ. V was shortened by 3 bases and J by 1 base, with 9 bases between the two germline ends. DNA for the CDR3: TGTGCCAGCAGCCACGGACAGAGGAACACTGAAGCTTTCTTT. Translating gives CASSHGQRNTEAFF.

This sequence joins TRBV20-1 and TRBJ1-2, with D maybe TRBD1 (6 bases). Trimming took off 6 bases at V and 4 bases at J, with 9 bases between the two ends. From germline, CDR1 is DFQATT and CDR2 SNEGSKA (reference sequence). The CDR3 runs 11 residues. In DNA form, the CDR3 reads TGCAGTGCATCGGACAGCTATGGCTACACCTTC. Protein sequence: CSASDSYGYTF.

The chain carries TRBV19 and TRBJ2-1; 7 bases match TRBD2. The germline CDR1 and CDR2 sequences are LNHDA and SQIVND (reference sequence). Trimming removed 3 bases from V and 5 bases from J; junction bases left unmatched: 7. The CDR3 is 15 amino acids. In DNA, the CDR3 is TGTGCCAGTAGTATTCGGGCTAGCGGCCACAATGAGCAGTTCTTC. It specifies CASSIRASGHNEQFF.

The chain has TRBV28 and TRBJ1-6; 7 bases agree with TRBD1. CDR1 and CDR2 from the germline V gene are MDHEN and SYDVKM. This CDR3 comprises 12 residues. J gave up 12 bases and V 5 bases, and 4 bases lay outside the gene matches. The CDR3 bases are TGTGCCAGCAGTCAACAGGGGCTACCCCTCCACTTT. This encodes CASSQQGLPLHF.

This clone was detected once. The chain links TRBV5-1 to TRBJ2-1, with D tentatively TRBD2 (6 bases). The V end lost 7 bases, the J end lost 6 bases, and 11 bases lay between the germline ends. Looked up from germline, CDR1 is SGHRS and CDR2 is YFSETQ. The CDR3 runs to 12 residues. The CDR3 is CASGWGGNEQFF. CDR3 nucleotide sequence: TGCGCCAGCGGCTGGGGAGGCAATGAGCAGTTCTTC.

This clone has just one count. The chain carries TRBV11-2 and TRBJ2-1; the match to TRBD2 covers 7 bases. Trimming removed 0 bases from V and 4 bases from J; junction bases left unmatched: 6. Looked up from germline, CDR1 is SGHAT and CDR2 is FQNNGV. The CDR3 length is 16 residues. The CDR3 loop is CASSLDIGGNYNEQFF. DNA for the CDR3: TGTGCCAGCAGCTTAGATATCGGGGGGAATTACAATGAGCAGTTCTTC.

The rearrangement uses TRBV30 and TRBJ1-1; D is possibly TRBD1 (6 bases). The CDR3 contains 13 residues. CDR1 GTSNPN and CDR2 SVGIG come from the germline V gene (reference sequence). The V end lost 7 bases, the J end lost 4 bases, and 16 bases lay between the germline ends. CDR3 sequence (DNA): TGTGCCTTCATAGGACAGCAACCCACTGAAGCTTTCTTT. It is translated as CAFIGQQPTEAFF.

The genes are TRBV7-3 and TRBJ2-1; D not certain. The V gene's germline CDR1 is SGHTA and CDR2 FQGTGA. V was clipped by 2 bases and J by 9 bases, with 11 bases between them. The CDR3 runs 13 residues. The CDR3 spells CASSLRGVSEQFF. CDR3 nucleotides: TGTGCCAGCAGCTTACGCGGAGTCAGTGAGCAGTTCTTC. Drawing the rest from reference TRBV7-3 and TRBJ2-1, the complete variable domain is GAGVSQTPSNKVTEKGKYVELRCDPISGHTALYWYRQSLGQGPEFLIYFQGTGAADDSGLPNDRFFAVRPEGSVSTLKIQRTERGDSAVYLCASSLRGVSEQFFGPGTRLTVL.

The chain is built from TRBV5-6 and TRBJ2-3; tentative D call: TRBD1 (5 bases). CDR3 length: 14 residues. The germline gives CDR1 SGHDT, CDR2 YYEEEE. Deletions cut 3 bases from V and 2 bases from J, with 10 bases between. The CDR3 loop is CASSSAGYTDTQYF. Here the CDR3 DNA reads TGTGCCAGCAGCTCTGCAGGGTACACAGATACGCAGTATTTT. The complete variable domain, with remaining parts taken from reference TRBV5-6 and TRBJ2-3, reads DAGVTQSPTHLIKTRGQQVTLRCSPKSGHDTVSWYQQALGQGPQFIFQYYEEEERQRGNFPDRFSGHQFPNYSSELNVNALLLGDSALYLCASSSAGYTDTQYFGPGTRLTVL.

The V call is TRBV20-1, the J call TRBJ2-5, with D perhaps TRBD2 (5 bases). This CDR3 spans 15 amino acids. Per the germline V gene, CDR1 is DFQATT and CDR2 is SNEGSKA (reference sequence). Between the trimmed V and J ends, which lost 3 bases and 2 bases, there was a span of 16 bases. The DNA of the CDR3 is TGCAGTGCTAGTTTTCCCGCGGGCCTTCAAGAGACCCAGTACTTC. Protein product: CSASFPAGLQETQYF.

The chain combines TRBV2 with TRBJ1-3, with 7 bases lining up with TRBD1. With V trimmed by 4 bases and J by 4 bases, 7 bases remained unmatched. Germline CDR1 and CDR2: SNHLY and FYNNEI. The CDR3 covers 15 residues. CDR3 DNA sequence: TGTGCCAGCAGTGCCACGACAGGGACAGGAAACACCATATATTTT. This translates into CASSATTGTGNTIYF. Filled out from reference TRBV2 and TRBJ1-3, the complete variable domain reads EPEVTQTPSHQVTQMGQEVILRCVPISNHLYFYWYRQILGQKVEFLVSFYNNEISEKSEIFDDQFSVERPDGSNFTLKIRSTKLEDSAMYFCASSATTGTGNTIYFGEGSWLTVV.

The rearrangement uses TRBV3-1 (or the pseudogene TRBV3-2) and TRBJ2-1; TRBD2 matches at 9 bases. The length of the CDR3 is 17 residues. Per the germline V gene, CDR1 is LGHDT and CDR2 is YNNKEL (reference sequence). V shed 0 bases and J 3 bases; nucleotides not matched to a gene: 6. The CDR3 nucleotides are TGTGCCAGCAGCCAAGATAACGCGGGGGGGATCTACAATGAGCAGTTCTTC. Its protein is CASSQDNAGGIYNEQFF.

The V and J genes are TRBV6-5 and TRBJ1-6; D may be TRBD1 (5 bases). This CDR3 has 16 residues. The V and J ends lost 1 base and 4 bases respectively, with 11 bases between them. Germline assignment: CDR1 MNHEY and CDR2 SVGAGI. In nucleotides, the CDR3 is TGTGCCAGCAGTTACTACGGGGGGAAGTATAATTCACCCCTCCACTTT. It yields the protein CASSYYGGKYNSPLHF.

This clone was picked up one time. The rearrangement uses TRBV30 and TRBJ1-4, with D unclear. This CDR3 is 11 amino acids long. V was cut by 1 base and J by 7 bases, with 4 bases left in between. Germline lookup yields CDR1 GTSNPN and CDR2 SVGIG (reference sequence). CDR3 sequence: CAWSDTEKLFF. Here the CDR3 DNA reads TGTGCCTGGAGTGACACTGAAAAACTGTTTTTT. Full variable domain (remainder filled in from reference TRBV30 and TRBJ1-4): SQTIHQWPATLVQPVGSPLSLECTVEGTSNPNLYWYRQAAGRGLQLLFYSVGIGQISSEVPQNLSASRPQDRQFILSSKKLLLSDSGFYLCAWSDTEKLFFGSGTQLSVL.

The chain combines TRBV18 with TRBJ2-7; D remains ambiguous. Trimming removed 3 bases at V and 3 bases at J, with 9 bases between. Germline loops: CDR1 KGHSH, CDR2 LQKENI. The CDR3 contains 13 residues. The CDR3 bases are TGTGCCAGCTCACCTTACTCTGGCTACGAGCAGTACTTC. Its translation: CASSPYSGYEQYF.

Written as DNA, the CDR3 is TGTGCCAGCAGTTTACAGAATCAGCCCCAGCATTTT. Translated: CASSLQNQPQHF. The chain has TRBV28 and TRBJ1-5; no clear D gene. V shed 2 bases and J shed 4 bases, with 3 bases lying between them. CDR3 length: 12 amino acids. Germline CDR1 and CDR2: MDHEN and SYDVKM.

The chain links TRBV7-2 to TRBJ2-1, with TRBD2 matching over 7 bases. The CDR3 covers 15 residues. V lost 5 bases, J lost 1 base, and 5 bases stayed unmatched. Germline CDR1 is SGHTA and CDR2 is FQGNSA. CDR3 sequence: CASSRGDGSYNEQFF. The DNA for the CDR3 is TGTGCCAGCAGCCGGGGGGATGGATCCTACAATGAGCAGTTCTTC. The full variable domain, rest sourced from reference TRBV7-2 and TRBJ2-1, is GAGVSQSPSNKVTEKGKDVELRCDPISGHTALYWYRQSLGQGLEFLIYFQGNSAPDKSGLPSDRFSAERTGGSVSTLTIQRTQQEDSAVYLCASSRGDGSYNEQFFGPGTRLTVL.